Listed below are T cell receptor beta chains from one sample, sequenced in a study of T cell changes during pregnancy in multiple sclerosis. The assay was immunoSEQ multiplex PCR, and TCRdb's table has in-frame clones only and misses some. The data hold roughly 49,000 clones, with roughly 90% observed a single time. The sequenced sample was peripheral blood, obtained in the first trimester of pregnancy. The receptors derive from a female donor in good health, enrolled as a control in a pregnancy study. CDR3s leave out the opening cysteine and the closing phenylalanine or tryptophan. Fields, in order: clone size, J gene, V gene, CDR3 protein. Some rows have no size entry. The others give once, few or many, or a class for an expanded clone.

>once|TRBJ1-3|TRBV10-3
ATRASGNTIY
>-|TRBJ2-2|TRBV19
ASSSGRNTGELF
>-|TRBJ1-2|TRBV7-9
ASSLAGGAGGYT
>-|TRBJ2-7|TRBV6-5
ASRNSGRPYEQY
>-|TRBJ1-2|TRBV19
ASSLSENYGYT
>-|TRBJ2-2|TRBV18
ASSRPGQSQNTGELF
>-|TRBJ2-2|TRBV4-2
ASTGVSDTGELF
>few|TRBJ2-3|TRBV5-1
ASRRRNRAFTDTQY
>-|TRBJ2-3|TRBV5-1
ASSLVQGGTDTQY
>-|TRBJ2-1|TRBV4-3
ASSQEFTSGRPELSEQF
>-|TRBJ2-3|TRBV5-1
ASTPRVGASTDTQY
>-|TRBJ1-1|TRBV5-6
ASSSIFGGNTEAF
>-|TRBJ1-2|TRBV6-5
ASSTGTSYGYT
>-|TRBJ2-3|TRBV10-3
AISEGAHGTDTQY